This TCR beta chain was recorded in a study of blood T cells in healthy people across ages. General study results and limits: Estimated diversity that came from one million T cells was considered an underestimate.

Trimming took 5 bases from V and 6 from J; bases not matched to a gene: 22. The CDR3 runs to 19 residues. Points on this clonotype: The antigen is undetermined.

A J-beta primer mix and a sample-barcoded 5' primer were used in a second PCR of about 7 to 11 cycles. TCRdb analysed the 5' RACE reads with MiXCR anew, one entry per CDR3 protein. The data show roughly 1.5 million distinct CDR3 sequences, with 42% seen just once and more than 4% held by the top ten. The chain joins TRBV12-3 or TRBV12-4 to TRBJ2-5; 9 positions agree with TRBD2. This clonotype originated in a woman aged 18-35 years in good health. Input material: blood. The chain's CDR3 is CASSLHWATSGNLIKTQYF. The CDR3 nucleotides are TGTGCCAGCAGTCTTCATTGGGCGACTAGCGGTAACCTCATTAAGACCCAGTACTTC.